A selection of T cell receptor beta chains follows, all from one sample in a study of blood T cell repertoires in COVID-19. Sequenced by immunoSEQ multiplex PCR; TCRdb stores in-frame clones only, minus some. The sample lists 150,000 to 200,000 clones, roughly nine tenths occurring once. Sequencing was done on a sample of PBMCs or T cells enriched from blood (not recorded which). The source of these receptors is a woman between 25 and 40 years old who had recovered from COVID-19. The CDR3 runs from the conserved cysteine through the conserved F or W. D genes are given only for firm matches. Clone size, where shown, is once, few, many, or a class for clones that have expanded.

j_gene: TRBJ2-3; v_gene: TRBV19; d_gene: TRBD2; abundance: -; CDR3nt: TGTGCCAGTAGTATAGCGGCCCTAGCGGGGGGGCGAGATACGCAGTATTTT; CDR3aa: CASSIAALAGGRDTQYF
j_gene: TRBJ2-1; v_gene: TRBV7-2; d_gene: -; abundance: -; CDR3nt: TGTGCCAGCACCCGGACTACCTCCTACAATGAGCAGTTCTTC; CDR3aa: CASTRTTSYNEQFF
j_gene: TRBJ2-7; v_gene: TRBV19; d_gene: -; abundance: -; CDR3nt: TGTGCCAGTAGTATAAGAGGGAGTCAGTACGAGCAGTACTTC; CDR3aa: CASSIRGSQYEQYF
j_gene: TRBJ2-1; v_gene: TRBV9; d_gene: TRBD2; abundance: -; CDR3nt: TGTGCCAGCAGCGTAACAGGACTAGCGGGAGCCGAAGAAGTAAACAATGAGCAGTTCTTC; CDR3aa: CASSVTGLAGAEEVNNEQFF
j_gene: TRBJ2-1; v_gene: TRBV19; d_gene: TRBD2; abundance: -; CDR3nt: TGTGCCAGTAGTAGCGGACTAGCGGTTTACAATGAGCAGTTCTTC; CDR3aa: CASSSGLAVYNEQFF
j_gene: TRBJ2-7; v_gene: TRBV28; d_gene: TRBD1; abundance: -; CDR3nt: TGTGCCAGCAGTTCCCAGCCCAGACAGGGGTCCTACGAGCAGTACTTC; CDR3aa: CASSSQPRQGSYEQYF
j_gene: TRBJ1-2; v_gene: TRBV6-5; d_gene: TRBD1; abundance: few; CDR3nt: TGTGCCAGCAGCCCCGACAGGGAGTATGGCTACACCTTC; CDR3aa: CASSPDREYGYTF
j_gene: TRBJ1-5; v_gene: TRBV6-2/TRBV6-3; d_gene: TRBD1; abundance: -; CDR3nt: TGTGCCAGCAGTTTAGGGGGCAACAGACAGCCCCAGCATTTT; CDR3aa: CASSLGGNRQPQHF
j_gene: TRBJ1-2; v_gene: TRBV27; d_gene: -; abundance: -; CDR3nt: TGTGCCAGCAGTTACTCGCCGCTTGGTGGCTACACCTTC; CDR3aa: CASSYSPLGGYTF
j_gene: TRBJ1-5; v_gene: TRBV5-1; d_gene: -; abundance: -; CDR3nt: TGCGCCAGCAGCTACCTGGGGCCGGACAGCAATCAGCCCCAGCATTTT; CDR3aa: CASSYLGPDSNQPQHF